Shown below are 13 T cell receptor beta chains from a single sample sequenced in a study of CD8+CD57+ T cells in acquired aplastic anemia. Whoever was chosen for sequencing had shown CD8+CD57+ cell expansion by flow cytometry. Genomic DNA acted as the template from which TCR beta VDJ combination and CDR3 sequence profiling were carried out. One entry per CDR3 protein, called by TCRdb with MiXCR from the reads. The sample shows about 200,000 distinct CDR3 sequences, 65% of them seen only once. Material: sorted CD4+, CD8+, or CD8+CD57+ T cells (not recorded which) from PBMCs. The source of these receptors is a human donor with aplastic anemia.

The chain links TRBV20-1 to TRBJ1-3; 7 nucleotides agree with TRBD1. This CDR3 is built from 14 residues. The J segment lost 1 base and the V segment lost 5 bases, leaving 5 bases of the junction unmatched. The germline CDR1 and CDR2 sequences are DFQATT and SNEGSKA (reference sequence). The CDR3 coding sequence is TGCAGTGCTCGCCCGACAGGGTCTGGAAACACCATATATTTT. It yields the protein CSARPTGSGNTIYF.

This clonotype was seen a handful of times. This chain connects TRBV20-1 to TRBJ2-7; 7 nucleotides line up with TRBD1. J was trimmed by 4 bases and V by 5 bases; bases with no gene match: 8. CDR1 and CDR2 (germline): DFQATT, SNEGSKA (reference sequence). This CDR3 contains 13 residues. CDR3 sequence: CSAQGGRDYEQYF. CDR3 in DNA: TGCAGTGCTCAAGGGGGCAGGGATTACGAGCAGTACTTC.

This clonotype has a handful of counts. The rearrangement joins TRBV7-9 to TRBJ1-4, with 8 bases matching TRBD1. The V gene end was trimmed by 0 bases and the J gene end by 8 bases; junction bases not matched to a gene: 5. The CDR3 totals 15 residues. Germline CDR1 SEHNR, CDR2 FQNEAQ (reference sequence). The CDR3: CASSLARGRGEKLFF. As DNA, the CDR3 is TGTGCCAGCAGCTTAGCCAGGGGGCGCGGAGAAAAACTGTTTTTT.

This chain connects TRBV10-3 to TRBJ2-3; 7 bases line up with TRBD2. With 9 bases clipped from V and 2 bases from J, the junction kept 8 bases outside the gene matches. CDR3 size: 14 residues. Looked up from germline, CDR1 is ENHRY and CDR2 is SYGVKD. DNA for the CDR3: TGTGCCATTAGAGCGGGGACCGTCACAGATACGCAGTATTTT. It encodes CAIRAGTVTDTQYF.

As concerns this clonotype: A junction end diverges from the germline sequence, so it may reflect a read error. The chain uses TRBV15 and TRBJ2-3, with D maybe TRBD2 (5 bases). CDR3 length equals 14 residues. In germline, CDR1 is LNHNV, CDR2 YYDKDF (reference sequence). The DNA for the CDR3 is TGTGCCAGCAGCGCGAGAGCGGACGCAGATACGCAGTATTTT. Translated: CASSARADADTQYF.

This clonotype occurred a few times. The V and J genes are TRBV28 and TRBJ2-2; a possible D gene is TRBD2 (7 bases). The length of the CDR3 is 16 residues. CDR1 is MDHEN, CDR2 SYDVKM, per germline. The germline V and J ends were trimmed by 4 bases and 4 bases, with 16 bases remaining between them. CDR3 in DNA: TGTGCCAGCAGTTCTTTCGGGGGGCAGAGCACCGGGGAGCTGTTTTTT. It encodes CASSSFGGQSTGELFF.

This clonotype showed up just a few times. This chain joins TRBV20-1 and TRBJ2-1, with D tentatively TRBD1 or TRBD2 (5 bases each). The CDR3 has 13 residues. V was trimmed by 4 bases and J by 0 bases, leaving 7 bases between them. The germline CDR1 and CDR2 sequences are DFQATT and SNEGSKA (reference sequence). The CDR3 DNA reads TGCAGTGCTACAGGGAGCTCCTACAATGAGCAGTTCTTC. Protein: CSATGSSYNEQFF.

This clonotype was recorded many times. This chain links TRBV4-1 with TRBJ2-1, with unresolved D. Germline V gives CDR1 MGHRA, CDR2 YSYEKL. This CDR3 spans 13 amino acids. V was pared by 0 bases and J by 7 bases, with 7 bases between. The CDR3 DNA follows: TGCGCCAGCAGCCAAGAAAGTGGGAATGAGCAGTTCTTC. Translation: CASSQESGNEQFF.

This CDR3 is CASSQTSGVQETQYF. The CDR3 DNA follows: TGTGCCAGCAGTCAGACTAGCGGGGTACAAGAGACCCAGTACTTC. The chain couples TRBV2 to TRBJ2-5, with 11 bases aligning to TRBD2. Looked up from germline, CDR1 is SNHLY and CDR2 is FYNNEI. This CDR3 has 15 amino acids. V gave up 5 bases and J gave up 2 bases; unmatched junction bases: 4.

This chain joins TRBV7-2 and TRBJ2-1, with 15 bases fitting TRBD2. The V and J ends lost 10 bases and 8 bases, in that order; junction bases with no gene match: 6. The CDR3 length is 14 residues. Per the germline V gene, CDR1 is SGHTA and CDR2 is FQGNSA. The CDR3 DNA reads as TGTGCCACCGCTGGACTAGCGGGGGGGTATGAGCAGTTCTTC. Residues: CATAGLAGGYEQFF.

The chain has TRBV20-1 and TRBJ2-4, with D possibly TRBD1 on 5 matching bases. Germline loops: CDR1 DFQATT, CDR2 SNEGSKA (reference sequence). This CDR3 has 14 amino acids. Trimming removed 3 bases from V and 0 bases from J, with 9 bases in between. The CDR3 loop reads CSASQGRAKNIQYF. For the CDR3, the DNA is TGCAGTGCTAGCCAGGGTCGAGCCAAAAACATTCAGTACTTC.

This clonotype was picked up a small number of times. The gene calls are TRBV10-1 and TRBJ2-7, with 7 nucleotides matching TRBD2. CDR3 length equals 14 residues. Per germline, CDR1 WNHNN and CDR2 SYGVQD (reference sequence). Trimming at V came to 4 bases and at J to 0 bases, leaving 3 bases not matched to a gene. The CDR3 sequence: CASSAASGSYEQYF. The DNA for the CDR3 is TGCGCCAGCAGTGCGGCTAGCGGCTCCTACGAGCAGTACTTC.

About this clonotype itself: A read error may explain this, as a much larger clone is one base away. The chain has TRBV14 and TRBJ2-1; no reliable D call. Per germline, CDR1 SGHDN and CDR2 FVKESK. The length of the CDR3 is 11 residues. Here the CDR3 reads CASSRWHEQSF. As DNA, the CDR3 is TGTGCCAGCAGCCGCTGGCATGAGCAGTCCTTC.